Below are 25 T cell receptor beta chains sequenced from a single sample in a study of blood T cell repertoires in COVID-19. Measured with immunoSEQ multiplex PCR; TCRdb has only the in-frame clones, and not every one. Counted here are about 63,000 clones, approximately 78% occurring once; the ten biggest clones make up approximately 3.8%. The material sequenced was PBMCs or T cells enriched from blood (not recorded which). The receptor set was obtained from a middle-aged woman with acute COVID-19.

The genes are TRBV5-1 and TRBJ1-3, with a weak D call TRBD1 (6 bases). CDR1 is SGHRS and CDR2 is YFSETQ in the germline V gene. Trimming pared 2 bases from V and 6 bases from J, leaving 15 bases between. This CDR3 is 15 amino acids long. CDR3 nucleotide sequence: TGCGCCAGCAGCTTCCAAACAGGGTTAATAAACACCATATATTTT. Protein product: CASSFQTGLINTIYF.

This clone was detected only a few times. This chain uses TRBV12-3 or TRBV12-4 with TRBJ1-1, with D uncertain. V gave up 2 bases and J gave up 4 bases, with 8 bases separating them. The CDR3 is made up of 13 amino acids. The chain's CDR3 is CASSLMSVTEAFF. The CDR3 region has the DNA TGTGCCAGCAGTTTAATGTCGGTCACTGAAGCTTTCTTT.

The chain joins TRBV5-1 to TRBJ2-3, with 12 bases that match TRBD2. With V trimmed by 6 bases and J by 2 bases, 7 bases remained unmatched. The CDR3 loop spans 16 amino acids. Germline CDR1 is SGHRS and CDR2 is YFSETQ. The CDR3, as DNA: TGCGCCAGCATCCCGACTAGCGGGGGATTCACAGATACGCAGTATTTT. Protein: CASIPTSGGFTDTQYF.

The sample holds a few counts of this clone. The V call is TRBV11-2, the J call TRBJ2-3; 12 bases are a match to TRBD2. Looked up from germline, CDR1 is SGHAT and CDR2 is FQNNGV. The J segment lost 6 bases and the V segment lost 5 bases, leaving 9 bases of the junction unmatched. The CDR3 runs 16 residues. In DNA form, the CDR3 reads TGTGCCAGCAGCCCAATTACTAGCGGGGGGTATGATACGCAGTATTTT. Residues: CASSPITSGGYDTQYF. Using reference TRBV11-2 and TRBJ2-3 for the parts outside the CDR3, the full variable domain is EAGVAQSPRYKIIEKRQSVAFWCNPISGHATLYWYQQILGQGPKLLIQFQNNGVVDDSQLPKDRFSAERLKGVDSTLKIQPAKLEDSAVYLCASSPITSGGYDTQYFGPGTRLTVL.

This clone was seen once. The chain carries TRBV19 and TRBJ1-1, with 9 bases that match TRBD1. The germline CDR1 and CDR2 sequences are LNHDA and SQIVND (reference sequence). J was trimmed by 4 bases and V by 8 bases; bases with no gene match: 8. This CDR3 region has 14 residues. The CDR3 nucleotides read TGTGCCAGTTACAGGGGGCGCCGGGGCACTGAAGCTTTCTTT. Amino acid sequence: CASYRGRRGTEAFF.

This chain connects TRBV18 to TRBJ1-1; the match to TRBD1 covers 7 bases. This CDR3 has 16 residues. The ends lost 5 bases at V and 4 bases at J; junction bases unmatched: 13. Germline CDR1 and CDR2: KGHSH and LQKENI. CDR3 DNA: TGTGCCAGCTCAAGGGGGCTGATTGAAGGAAGCACTGAAGCTTTCTTT. Translating gives CASSRGLIEGSTEAFF.

V usage is TRBV2 and J usage is TRBJ2-7, with D tentatively TRBD2 (6 bases). V was shortened by 3 bases and J by 1 base, with 10 bases between the two germline ends. Germline V gene lookup returns CDR1 SNHLY and CDR2 FYNNEI. The CDR3 consists of 14 residues. The CDR3 spells CASSEWRGSYEQYV. The CDR3 DNA follows: TGTGCCAGCAGTGAGTGGCGGGGTTCCTACGAGCAGTACGTC.

This chain connects TRBV2 to TRBJ1-4; D not certain. The CDR3 is 13 amino acids. Germline CDR1 and CDR2: SNHLY and FYNNEI. The ends were cut back, 1 base at V and 6 bases at J, with 6 bases in the middle. CDR3 DNA sequence: TGTGCCAGCAGTGAAGAGCAGGATGAAAAACTGTTTTTT. This codes for CASSEEQDEKLFF.

The J gene is TRBJ1-3, the V gene TRBV21-1; the D call in the table, TRBD1, was not verified against the DNA. TRBV21-1 is a known pseudogene. This CDR3 region has 17 residues. DNA for the CDR3: TGTGCCAGCAGCAAATGGGCTTCAGAGCTCTCTGGAAACACCATATATTTT. Residues: CASSKWASELSGNTIYF.

This chain links TRBV9 with TRBJ2-5, with 7 nucleotides matching TRBD2. V lost 0 bases and J lost 1; bases outside the gene matches: 3. The germline gives CDR1 SGDLS, CDR2 YYNGEE. The CDR3 consists of 15 residues. CDR3 nucleotides: TGTGCCAGCAGCGTAGGGGGACTAATCCAAGAGACCCAGTACTTC. Encoded protein: CASSVGGLIQETQYF.

The chain carries TRBV5-6 and TRBJ2-3; 11 bases fit TRBD2. CDR3 length: 16 residues. The germline gives CDR1 SGHDT, CDR2 YYEEEE. V gave up 1 base and J gave up 6 bases; unmatched junction bases: 7. As DNA, the CDR3 is TGTGCCAGCAGCTTGTATCTAGCGGGGGGTAGGGATACGCAGTATTTT. As protein: CASSLYLAGGRDTQYF.

The V and J genes are TRBV18 and TRBJ2-7; D gene ambiguous. The length of the CDR3 is 14 residues. V was pared by 1 base and J by 5 bases, with 12 bases between. Per the germline V gene, CDR1 is KGHSH and CDR2 is LQKENI. The DNA of the CDR3 is TGTGCCAGCTCACCACGTCCGATGAGTCACGAGCAGTACTTC. This codes for CASSPRPMSHEQYF.

CDR3 sequence (DNA): TGTGCCAGCAGCCCCTGGGACGGACGGGAGTCGCAGTATTTT. Translating gives CASSPWDGRESQYF. V is TRBV11-2 and J is TRBJ2-3, with D tentatively TRBD2 (6 bases). The CDR3 sequence is 14 residues long. CDR1 SGHAT and CDR2 FQNNGV come from the germline V gene. Trimming left V 5 bases short and J 10 bases short, with 19 bases between.

The chain recombines TRBV19 with TRBJ1-5, with 8 bases that match TRBD1. The V gene's germline CDR1 is LNHDA and CDR2 SQIVND (reference sequence). V dropped 2 bases and J dropped 2; count of bases not matched to a gene: 8. The CDR3 runs 17 residues. The CDR3 bases are TGTGCCAGTAGTATAACCCCAAAGACAGGGGGCAATCAGCCCCAGCATTTT. Amino acid sequence: CASSITPKTGGNQPQHF.

The chain employs TRBV12-1 and TRBJ1-1; the table's D call of TRBD1 was not tested on the DNA. TRBV12-1 is listed as a pseudogene. This CDR3 is built from 19 residues. CDR3 sequence (DNA): TGTGCCAGCAGCTTATTCTCCGGGACAGGGGGTAATTTGTGCACTGAAGCTTTCTTT. Its protein is CASSLFSGTGGNLCTEAFF.

In DNA form, the CDR3 reads TGCGCCAGCAGTCCCAATTCTGACGGGTGGTACGAGCAGTACTTC. It specifies CASSPNSDGWYEQYF. The chain couples TRBV4-1 to TRBJ2-7; unclear D gene. Germline loops: CDR1 MGHRA, CDR2 YSYEKL. The CDR3 length is 15 residues. V lost 6 bases and J 4 bases, leaving 19 bases between the germline ends.

The sample holds a few counts of this clone. The genes are TRBV5-4 and TRBJ1-6; D might be TRBD1 (5 bases). The CDR3 is 16 amino acids. Trimming removed 0 bases at V and 5 bases at J, with 12 bases between. The germline V gene has CDR1 SGHNT and CDR2 YYREEE (reference sequence). The CDR3 DNA sequence: TGTGCCAGCAGCTTGGGAGCGGGACTGAATAATTCACCCCTCCACTTT. Translated, it gives CASSLGAGLNNSPLHF.

The rearrangement uses TRBV18 and TRBJ1-4; 7 nucleotides align to TRBD1. Germline V lookup: CDR1 KGHSH, CDR2 LQKENI. After removal of 3 bases from V and 2 bases from J, the junction contained 9 bases not matched to a gene. The CDR3 consists of 17 residues. The CDR3 reads CASSPTQGIGTNEKLFF. As DNA, the CDR3 is TGTGCCAGCTCACCCACACAGGGGATCGGCACTAATGAAAAACTGTTTTTT.

This chain joins TRBV2 and TRBJ1-1, with TRBD1 matching 8 bases. CDR1 SNHLY and CDR2 FYNNEI come from the germline V gene. V was clipped by 3 bases and J by 10 bases; unmatched bases: 13. The CDR3 runs to 15 residues. As DNA, the CDR3 is TGTGCCAGCAGTGACGGGACAGGAATAGGTCGGGGAGCTTTCTTT. Encoded protein: CASSDGTGIGRGAFF.

The chain employs TRBV11-2 and TRBJ2-7; D gene uncertain. Germline-derived CDR1 and CDR2 are SGHAT and FQNNGV. The length of the CDR3 is 14 residues. The V and J ends lost 1 base and 1 base respectively, with 8 bases between them. CDR3 residues: CASSLGLQSYEQYV. The CDR3 DNA follows: TGTGCCAGCAGCTTAGGGCTCCAGTCCTACGAGCAGTACGTC.

The chain employs TRBV28 and TRBJ1-4, with 8 nucleotides matching TRBD1. V gave up 6 bases and J gave up 0 bases; unmatched junction bases: 9. The germline CDR1 and CDR2 sequences are MDHEN and SYDVKM. There are 17 residues in the CDR3. In DNA, the CDR3 is TGTGCCAGCAGACGCGCAGGACAGGGCTCAACTAATGAAAAACTGTTTTTT. The encoded protein is CASRRAGQGSTNEKLFF.

Note on this clone: At the DNA level, this CDR3 is encoded by other sequences in the same sample as well. The V and J genes are TRBV7-9 and TRBJ2-1; 7 bases agree with TRBD2. The germline CDR1 and CDR2 sequences are SEHNR and FQNEAQ (reference sequence). The J segment lost 6 bases and the V segment lost 1 base, leaving 15 bases of the junction unmatched. The CDR3 loop spans 18 amino acids. CDR3 bases: TGTGCCAGCAGCTTAGGAGGTGGGGGAGGGAGTAGTCTCAATGAGCAGTTCTTC. This encodes CASSLGGGGGSSLNEQFF.

J is TRBJ2-2 and V is TRBV5-1; TRBD2 might be the D (5 bases). Trimming cost V 2 bases and J 2 bases, with 7 bases left between them. The CDR3 loop spans 14 amino acids. Looked up from germline, CDR1 is SGHRS and CDR2 is YFSETQ. As DNA, the CDR3 is TGCGCCAGCAGCTTCGGAGGAAACACCGGGGAGCTGTTTTTT. This gives the protein CASSFGGNTGELFF.

The V call is TRBV11-2, the J call TRBJ2-3; tentatively, D is TRBD2 (7 bases). The V end was cut by 8 bases, the J end by 4 bases, with 16 bases between. This CDR3 is built from 14 residues. The germline CDR1 and CDR2 sequences are SGHAT and FQNNGV. This chain's CDR3 is CASRLGGGADTQYF. The CDR3 region has the DNA TGTGCCAGCCGCCTTGGAGGGGGGGCAGATACGCAGTATTTT.

This rearrangement joins TRBV5-1 to TRBJ1-2; possible D gene TRBD1, 6 bases. Germline lookup yields CDR1 SGHRS and CDR2 YFSETQ. Trimming took off 0 bases at V and 8 bases at J, with 17 bases between the two ends. The CDR3 sequence is 15 residues long. The CDR3 coding sequence is TGCGCCAGCAGCTTGGGAGGAGGCAGGGGCGACGGCTACACCTTC. Its protein product is CASSLGGGRGDGYTF.